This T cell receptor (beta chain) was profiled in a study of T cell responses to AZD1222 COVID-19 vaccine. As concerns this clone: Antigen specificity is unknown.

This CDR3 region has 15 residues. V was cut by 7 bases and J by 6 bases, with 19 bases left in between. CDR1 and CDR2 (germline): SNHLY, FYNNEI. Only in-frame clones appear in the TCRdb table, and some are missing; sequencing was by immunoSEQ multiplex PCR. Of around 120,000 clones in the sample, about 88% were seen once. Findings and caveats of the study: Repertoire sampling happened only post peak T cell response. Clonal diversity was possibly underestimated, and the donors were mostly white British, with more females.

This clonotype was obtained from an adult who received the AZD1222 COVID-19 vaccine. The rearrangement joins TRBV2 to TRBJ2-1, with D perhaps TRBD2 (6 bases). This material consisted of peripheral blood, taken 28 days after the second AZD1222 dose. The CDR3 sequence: CASTEGTSRLNEQFF. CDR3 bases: TGTGCCAGCACCGAGGGAACTAGCAGGCTCAATGAGCAGTTCTTC.